This T cell receptor (beta chain) is from a study of regulatory T cells in long-lasting Graves disease. Indicated time point: newly diagnosed GD, antithyroid drugs for less than 3 months. The TCR library used RNA extracted from PBMCs. HTBI primers from iRepertoire and Arm-PCR of CDR3 regions yielded the TCR beta libraries. TCRdb processed the multiplex PCR reads anew with MiXCR; each CDR3 protein has one entry. The sample yields 350,000 to 500,000 distinct CDR3 sequences, approximately 14% seen once. This clonotype was seen ten or more times. Germline CDR1 reads KGHDR; CDR2 reads SFDVKD. The V end lost 3 bases, the J end lost 3 bases, and 17 bases lay between the germline ends. The CDR3 extends over 16 amino acids. These data also featured in a second study, about T cells in Graves' hyperthyroidism and ophthalmopathy.

J is TRBJ2-7 and V is TRBV24-1; D is unresolved. The receptor was derived from a woman between 50 and 59 years old with Graves disease. This specimen was peripheral blood mononuclear cells (PBMCs), taken at new diagnosis, from a patient treated with antithyroid drugs. DNA for the CDR3: TGTGCCACCAGTGATGGACCGGGCACCCCCTTCTACGAGCAGTACTTC. It yields the protein CATSDGPGTPFYEQYF.